What follows are 9 T cell receptor beta chains derived from one specimen sequenced in a study of T cell responses to AZD1222 COVID-19 vaccine. The method was immunoSEQ multiplex PCR; TCRdb's version includes in-frame clones alone and lacks a portion of them. The sample lists about 100,000 clones; 87% were seen once. The specimen comprised peripheral blood, sampled 28 days after the second AZD1222 dose. Every receptor here comes from an adult who received the AZD1222 COVID-19 vaccine.

The CDR3 sequence: CASSQVFPRYSNQPQHF. CDR3 nucleotide sequence: TGCGCCAGCAGCCAAGTGTTCCCAAGGTATAGCAATCAGCCCCAGCATTTT. The genes are TRBV4-1 and TRBJ1-5; no clear D. Germline loops: CDR1 MGHRA, CDR2 YSYEKL. Between the trimmed V and J ends, which lost 1 base and 0 bases, there was a span of 13 bases. The CDR3 length is 17 residues.

The genes are TRBV28 and TRBJ2-7; D is unclear. V was trimmed by 5 bases and J by 0 bases, leaving 14 bases between them. The CDR3 has 15 residues. Germline-derived CDR1 and CDR2 are MDHEN and SYDVKM. DNA of the CDR3: TGTGCCAGCAGTCCACAATCTAGGGTCTCCTACGAGCAGTACTTC. It encodes CASSPQSRVSYEQYF.

This chain connects TRBV19 to TRBJ2-7, with D possibly matching TRBD2 (6 bases). With 5 bases removed from V and 2 bases from J, the gap between germline ends came to 10 bases. This CDR3 has 13 amino acids. The germline V gene has CDR1 LNHDA and CDR2 SQIVND (reference sequence). The CDR3 spells CASSFGGTYEQYF. The CDR3 bases are TGTGCCAGTAGTTTTGGGGGGACCTACGAGCAGTACTTC.

The chain has TRBV27 and TRBJ1-6; 7 bases fit TRBD1. The germline V gene encodes CDR1 MNHEY and CDR2 SMNVEV (reference sequence). V was clipped by 7 bases and J by 9 bases; unmatched bases: 9. The CDR3 has 14 amino acids. Here the CDR3 DNA reads TGTGCCAGCAATTACAGGGGAAAAGGTTCACCCCTCCACTTT. Protein: CASNYRGKGSPLHF.

The gene calls are TRBV7-9 and TRBJ1-1; D gene ambiguous. V shed 6 bases and J shed 7 bases, with 12 bases lying between them. This CDR3 contains 12 residues. From germline, CDR1 is SEHNR and CDR2 FQNEAQ (reference sequence). CDR3 region: CASRLGLGEAFF. As DNA, the CDR3 is TGTGCCAGCAGACTCGGTTTAGGTGAAGCTTTCTTT.

Here the CDR3 reads CASSQDRGTGGYAEGNTIYF. The CDR3 bases are TGTGCCAGCAGCCAAGATCGAGGGACAGGGGGCTACGCTGAAGGAAACACCATATATTTT. The chain has TRBV14 and TRBJ1-3; the match to TRBD1 covers 12 bases. CDR1 is SGHDN, CDR2 FVKESK, per germline. The CDR3 contains 20 residues. Unmatched junction bases numbered 13, after V lost 0 bases and J lost 4 bases. Full variable domain (missing parts from reference TRBV14 and TRBJ1-3): EAGVTQFPSHSVIEKGQTVTLRCDPISGHDNLYWYRRVMGKEIKFLLHFVKESKQDESGMPNNRFLAERTGGTYSTLKVQPAELEDSGVYFCASSQDRGTGGYAEGNTIYFGEGSWLTVV.

The CDR3 sequence is CASSIGTGGSTGELFF. Written as DNA, the CDR3 is TGTGCCAGCAGCATTGGGACAGGGGGGAGCACCGGGGAGCTGTTTTTT. This chain uses TRBV3-1 (or the pseudogene TRBV3-2) with TRBJ2-2; 11 bases map to TRBD1. Trimming at V came to 5 bases and at J to 4 bases, leaving 6 bases not matched to a gene. The V gene's germline CDR1 is LGHDT and CDR2 YNNKEL (reference sequence). The CDR3 covers 16 residues.

This chain uses TRBV2 with TRBJ2-7; maybe TRBD1 (6 bases). Germline V lookup: CDR1 SNHLY, CDR2 FYNNEI. This CDR3 is 14 amino acids long. Between the trimmed V and J ends, which lost 7 bases and 4 bases, there was a span of 17 bases. Written as DNA, the CDR3 is TGTGCCAGCATCAGGCCTGGGGGCGTATACGAGCAGTACTTC. This translates into CASIRPGGVYEQYF.

This clone was recorded only once. The chain uses TRBV7-9 and TRBJ2-1, with D possibly matching TRBD1 (5 bases). This CDR3 is 14 amino acids long. Trimming stripped 1 base from V and 8 bases from J, with 12 bases between. The V gene's germline CDR1 is SEHNR and CDR2 FQNEAQ (reference sequence). Here the CDR3 DNA reads TGTGCCAGCAGCTTAGTCAGCAGGGTGGATGAGCAGTTCTTC. It translates to CASSLVSRVDEQFF.